This TCR beta chain originates from a study of T-cell reconstitution after alpha-beta-depleted transplantation in children. Regarding the study as a whole: Reportedly, only several hundred clones from non-depleted graft cells drove alpha-beta T-cell counts at about two months. Among T cells one year after transplant, newly produced cells accounted for most counts and diversity. Surviving thymic progenitors and recipient T cells were the source of high TCRbeta diversity at day 60 in some patients.

Remarks on this clonotype: Its cognate antigen is unknown.

Germline-derived CDR1 and CDR2 are DFQATT and SNEGSKA (reference sequence). There are 14 residues in the CDR3. Trimming removed 1 base from V and 3 bases from J; junction bases left unmatched: 4. Library preparation (for TCRbeta) was performed with unique molecular identifiers. TCRdb re-derived calls from the PCR reads in MiXCR, one entry per CDR3 protein. The sample lists about 980,000 distinct CDR3 sequences, roughly 29% occurring once. The material sequenced was PBMCs, mostly from graft donor cells, taken 360 days after TCRalphabeta/CD19-depleted stem cell transplant. The receptor comes from a boy less than two years old who had a stem cell transplant for SCID, so the T cells may come from the graft donor. The V and J genes are TRBV20-1 and TRBJ2-7; 9 nucleotides align to TRBD2. CDR3 amino acids: CSARGSGGDYEQYF. CDR3 coding DNA: TGCAGTGCTAGAGGTAGCGGGGGTGACTACGAGCAGTACTTC.